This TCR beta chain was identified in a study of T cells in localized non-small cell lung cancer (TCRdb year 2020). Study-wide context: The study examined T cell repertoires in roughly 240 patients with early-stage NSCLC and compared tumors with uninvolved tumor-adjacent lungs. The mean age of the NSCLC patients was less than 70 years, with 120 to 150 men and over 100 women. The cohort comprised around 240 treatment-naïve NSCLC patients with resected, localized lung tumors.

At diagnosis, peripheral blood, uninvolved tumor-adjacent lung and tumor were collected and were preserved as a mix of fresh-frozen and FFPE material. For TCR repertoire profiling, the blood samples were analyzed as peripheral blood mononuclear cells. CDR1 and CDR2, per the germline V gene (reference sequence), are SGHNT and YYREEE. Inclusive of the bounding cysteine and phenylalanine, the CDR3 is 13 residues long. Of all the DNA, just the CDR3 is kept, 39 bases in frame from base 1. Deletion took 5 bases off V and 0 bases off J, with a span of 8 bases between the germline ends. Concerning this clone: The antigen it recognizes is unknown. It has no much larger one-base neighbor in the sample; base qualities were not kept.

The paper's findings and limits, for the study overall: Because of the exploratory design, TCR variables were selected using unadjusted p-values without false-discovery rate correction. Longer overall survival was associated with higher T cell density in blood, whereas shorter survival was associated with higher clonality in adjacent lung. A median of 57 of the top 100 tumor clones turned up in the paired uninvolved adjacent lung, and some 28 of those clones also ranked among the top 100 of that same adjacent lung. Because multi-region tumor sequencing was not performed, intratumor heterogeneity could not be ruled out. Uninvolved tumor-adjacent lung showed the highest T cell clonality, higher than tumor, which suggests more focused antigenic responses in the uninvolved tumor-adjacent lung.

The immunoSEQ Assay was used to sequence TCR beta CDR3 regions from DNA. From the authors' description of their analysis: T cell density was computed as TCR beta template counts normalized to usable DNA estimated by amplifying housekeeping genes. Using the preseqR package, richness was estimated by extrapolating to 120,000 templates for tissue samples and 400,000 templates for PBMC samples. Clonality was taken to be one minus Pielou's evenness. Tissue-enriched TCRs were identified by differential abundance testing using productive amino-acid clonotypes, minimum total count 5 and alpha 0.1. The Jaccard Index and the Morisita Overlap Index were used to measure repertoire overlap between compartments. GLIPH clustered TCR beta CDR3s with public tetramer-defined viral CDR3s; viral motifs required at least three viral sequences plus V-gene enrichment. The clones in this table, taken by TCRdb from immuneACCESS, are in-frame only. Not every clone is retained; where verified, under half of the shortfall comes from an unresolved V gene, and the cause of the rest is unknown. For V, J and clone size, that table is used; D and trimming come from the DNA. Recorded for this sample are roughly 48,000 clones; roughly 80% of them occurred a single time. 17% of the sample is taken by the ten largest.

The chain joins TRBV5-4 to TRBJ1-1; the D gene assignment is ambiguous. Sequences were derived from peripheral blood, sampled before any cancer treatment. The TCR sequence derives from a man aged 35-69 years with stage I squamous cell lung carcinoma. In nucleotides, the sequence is TGTGCCAGCAGGTTAGCCATGAACACTGAAGCTTTCTTT. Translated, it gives CASRLAMNTEAFF.